The next 21 T cell receptor beta chains were all read from a single sample in a study of early T cells in non-severe SARS-CoV-2 infection. Using its own MiXCR run on the 5' RACE reads, TCRdb lists one record per CDR3 protein. The top ten clones hold 8% to 10% of a sample with approximately 50,000 distinct CDR3 sequences, about 9.8% of them seen once. The sequenced sample was whole blood. The receptor set was obtained from an adult who was a healthcare worker with PCR-confirmed SARS-CoV-2 infection or an uninfected control (not recorded which).

The chain is built from TRBV19 and TRBJ1-5, with D possibly being TRBD1 (5 bases). Trimming took 9 bases from V and 7 from J, leaving 16 bases between them. The CDR3 extends over 13 amino acids. The germline V gene has CDR1 LNHDA and CDR2 SQIVND (reference sequence). CDR3 nucleotides: TGTGCCAGCCTAAGCAACCGGGGGCAGCCCCAGCATTTT. Amino acids: CASLSNRGQPQHF.

CDR3 sequence: CASSQEAGGAREQYF. The CDR3 DNA sequence: TGCGCCAGCAGCCAAGAGGCGGGGGGCGCGAGGGAGCAGTACTTC. The chain has TRBV4-1 and TRBJ2-7, with 8 bases identical to TRBD2. V trimming: 0 bases; J trimming: 7 bases; junction bases outside the gene matches: 8. The germline gives CDR1 MGHRA, CDR2 YSYEKL. CDR3 length: 15 residues.

This clonotype was seen ten or more times. The genes are TRBV28 and TRBJ2-5; tentative D call: TRBD2 (5 bases). Germline V lookup: CDR1 MDHEN, CDR2 SYDVKM. CDR3 size: 15 residues. Trimming took 5 bases from V and 2 from J, leaving 15 bases between them. The DNA of the CDR3 is TGTGCCAGCAGTCCCCGGGGAGCGGCACAAGAGACCCAGTACTTC. Protein product: CASSPRGAAQETQYF.

This clonotype was seen repeatedly, ten times or more. The chain has TRBV24-1 and TRBJ2-3; TRBD2 might be the D (5 bases). CDR3 length equals 16 residues. The V end lost 1 base, the J end lost 1 base, and 11 bases lay between the germline ends. In germline, CDR1 is KGHDR, CDR2 SFDVKD. The CDR3 sequence is CATSDFDGGGTDTQYF. The CDR3 DNA is TGTGCCACCAGTGATTTTGACGGAGGAGGCACAGATACGCAGTATTTT.

This clonotype was picked up many times. The rearrangement links TRBV15 to TRBJ2-7; no definite D call. Germline lookup yields CDR1 LNHNV and CDR2 YYDKDF (reference sequence). The CDR3 is 16 amino acids. Trimming took 0 bases from V and 0 from J, leaving 12 bases between them. This CDR3 reads CATSRDRVQASYEQYF. The CDR3 bases are TGTGCCACCAGCAGAGATAGGGTGCAGGCCTCCTACGAGCAGTACTTC.

This clonotype was seen more than once but under ten times. As DNA, the CDR3 is TGTGCCAGCAGCAAATCGGACAAAACGAACAATGAGCAGTTCTTC. Amino acid sequence: CASSKSDKTNNEQFF. The rearrangement uses TRBV7-9 and TRBJ2-1, with D perhaps TRBD1 (5 bases). Deletions cut 5 bases from V and 5 bases from J, with 16 bases between. The germline V gene has CDR1 SEHNR and CDR2 FQNEAQ (reference sequence). CDR3 length equals 15 residues. Using reference TRBV7-9 and TRBJ2-1 for the parts outside the CDR3, the full variable domain is DTGVSQNPRHKITKRGQNVTFRCDPISEHNRLYWYRQTLGQGPEFLTYFQNEAQLEKSRLLSDRFSAERPKGSFSTLEIQRTEQGDSAMYLCASSKSDKTNNEQFFGPGTRLTVL.

The V and J genes are TRBV28 and TRBJ2-7; D is ambiguous. Per germline, CDR1 MDHEN and CDR2 SYDVKM. The ends were cut back, 7 bases at V and 0 bases at J, with 13 bases in the middle. This CDR3 has 14 amino acids. CDR3 bases: TGTGCCAGCACCCCGGACGGAACCTCCTACGAGCAGTACTTC. This sequence encodes CASTPDGTSYEQYF.

This clonotype was observed at least ten times. The chain has TRBV19 and TRBJ2-7; a weak D match, TRBD1 (7 bases). V dropped 1 base and J dropped 4 bases, with 11 bases sitting between them. CDR1 is LNHDA, CDR2 SQIVND, per germline (reference sequence). This CDR3 has 14 amino acids. CDR3 loop: CASSIGRDSYEQYF. CDR3 nucleotides: TGTGCCAGTAGTATAGGGCGGGACAGTTACGAGCAGTACTTC.

The table lists this clonotype with many counts. The genes are TRBV28 and TRBJ2-1, with no clear D. Trimming stripped 5 bases from V and 5 bases from J, with 1 base between. Germline V gives CDR1 MDHEN, CDR2 SYDVKM. This CDR3 comprises 10 residues. The CDR3, as DNA: TGTGCCAGCAGTGACAATGAGCAGTTCTTC. It codes for CASSDNEQFF.

In the case of this clonotype: Mismatch with germline at one junction end may stem from a read error. The chain couples TRBV7-9 to TRBJ1-1; perhaps TRBD1 as D (5 bases). The CDR3 is 15 residues long. Germline V CDR1 and CDR2: SEHNR, FQNEAQ (reference sequence). The CDR3 loop is CASSWGDHTSGEVFF. CDR3 in DNA: TGTGCCAGCAGCTGGGGGGACCACACTTCGGGTGAAGTTTTCTTT.

The rearrangement joins TRBV5-4 to TRBJ2-1; D is ambiguous. Germline CDR1 and CDR2: SGHNT and YYREEE (reference sequence). This CDR3 is 16 amino acids long. V was pared by 1 base and J by 0 bases, with 11 bases between. CDR3 region: CASSLNSGTSYNEQFF. CDR3 DNA: TGTGCCAGCAGCTTGAATTCGGGCACCTCCTACAATGAGCAGTTCTTC.

This clonotype was detected only a few times. The chain has TRBV18 and TRBJ2-1; no clear D. The germline gives CDR1 KGHSH, CDR2 LQKENI. V was cut by 4 bases and J by 0 bases, with 10 bases left in between. CDR3 length equals 15 residues. CDR3 sequence: CASSRAQSSYNEQFF. The CDR3 nucleotides are TGTGCCAGCTCACGAGCCCAGAGCTCCTACAATGAGCAGTTCTTC.

This clonotype was observed a few times. The gene calls are TRBV11-2 and TRBJ2-1, with 7 bases fitting TRBD2. CDR3 size: 17 residues. J was trimmed by 6 bases and V by 7 bases; bases with no gene match: 18. CDR1 is SGHAT and CDR2 is FQNNGV in the germline V gene. The DNA for the CDR3 is TGTGCCAGCATCGCGCAGATCACTAGCGATACCCTCAATGAGCAGTTCTTC. Its translation is CASIAQITSDTLNEQFF.

This clonotype occurred a few times. This chain links TRBV5-6 with TRBJ2-7; D is unresolved. From germline, CDR1 is SGHDT and CDR2 YYEEEE. CDR3 length: 14 residues. Trimming removed 4 bases at V and 7 bases at J, with 18 bases between. The CDR3 protein is CASSPDSGAGEQYF. CDR3 coding DNA: TGTGCCAGCAGCCCGGATTCCGGTGCCGGGGAGCAGTACTTC.

A remark on this clonotype: A read error is possible here, since a much larger clone lies one base away. This chain joins TRBV6-5 and TRBJ2-1; D possibly uses TRBD1 or TRBD2 (5 bases each). CDR3 length: 14 residues. Germline assignment: CDR1 MNHEY and CDR2 SVGAGI. V was trimmed by 4 bases and J by 5 bases, leaving 12 bases between them. The DNA of the CDR3 is TGTGCCAGCAGTTGGGGACGGACCGACAATGAGCAGTTCTTC. Protein sequence: CASSWGRTDNEQFF.

This clonotype was observed a handful of times. Here the CDR3 reads CASSSLAGGSYNEQFF. The CDR3 region has the DNA TGTGCCAGCAGCTCCCTAGCGGGAGGATCTTACAATGAGCAGTTCTTC. This chain joins TRBV7-9 and TRBJ2-1; 11 bases align to TRBD2. Germline V gene lookup returns CDR1 SEHNR and CDR2 FQNEAQ (reference sequence). This CDR3 contains 16 residues. V shed 4 bases and J 4 bases; nucleotides not matched to a gene: 6.

This clonotype was detected many times. The chain joins TRBV21-1 to TRBJ1-3. TRBV21-1 is a pseudogene segment. This CDR3 spans 17 amino acids. Written as DNA, the CDR3 is TGTGCCAGCAGCCCCCGTCGAGGAAAAGACTCTGGAAACACCATATATTTT. Amino acid sequence: CASSPRRGKDSGNTIYF.

This clonotype was counted ten times or more. This chain links TRBV29-1 with TRBJ1-1; a weak D match, TRBD1 (6 bases). The CDR3 has 14 amino acids. Trimming left V 0 bases short and J 3 bases short, with 11 bases between. The germline gives CDR1 SQVTM, CDR2 ANQGSEA. The CDR3 protein is CSVEDPEGDTEAFF. In DNA, the CDR3 is TGCAGCGTTGAAGATCCGGAGGGGGACACTGAAGCTTTCTTT.

This clonotype was detected only a few times. The rearrangement links TRBV28 to TRBJ1-4; TRBD1 aligns across 7 bases. The CDR3 spans 12 residues. Germline assignment: CDR1 MDHEN and CDR2 SYDVKM. Trimming at V came to 6 bases and at J to 8 bases, leaving 3 bases not matched to a gene. The CDR3 loop is CASRTGKEKLFF. For the CDR3, the DNA is TGTGCCAGCAGGACAGGGAAGGAAAAACTGTTTTTT.

This clonotype occurred many times. The chain links TRBV9 to TRBJ2-5; tentatively, D is TRBD1 (6 bases). Trimming removed 0 bases at V and 6 bases at J, with 12 bases between. This CDR3 region has 14 residues. From germline, CDR1 is SGDLS and CDR2 YYNGEE. Here the CDR3 reads CASSVEPGVKTQYF. DNA of the CDR3: TGTGCCAGCAGCGTAGAGCCAGGGGTAAAGACCCAGTACTTC.

The V and J genes are TRBV24-1 and TRBJ2-3; no clear D gene. Trimming removed 0 bases from V and 6 bases from J, with 3 bases in between. The CDR3 runs 12 residues. From germline, CDR1 is KGHDR and CDR2 SFDVKD. CDR3 amino acids: CATSDLLDTQYF. The CDR3 bases are TGTGCCACCAGTGATTTGCTCGATACGCAGTATTTT.